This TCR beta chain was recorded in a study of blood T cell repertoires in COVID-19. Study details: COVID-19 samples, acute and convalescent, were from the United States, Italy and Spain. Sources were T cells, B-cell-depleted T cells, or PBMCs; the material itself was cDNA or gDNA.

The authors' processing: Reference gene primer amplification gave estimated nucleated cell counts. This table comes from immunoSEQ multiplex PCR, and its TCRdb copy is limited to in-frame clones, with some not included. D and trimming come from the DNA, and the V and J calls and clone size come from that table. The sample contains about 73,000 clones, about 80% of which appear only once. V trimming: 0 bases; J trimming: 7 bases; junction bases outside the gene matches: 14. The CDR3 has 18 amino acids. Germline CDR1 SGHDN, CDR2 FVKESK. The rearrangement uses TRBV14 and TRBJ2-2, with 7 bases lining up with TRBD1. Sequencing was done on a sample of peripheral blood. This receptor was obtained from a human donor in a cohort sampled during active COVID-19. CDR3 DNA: TGTGCCAGCAGCCAAGATTTCATAAGAGCAGGGGGTCGCGGGGAGCTGTTTTTT. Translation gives CASSQDFIRAGGRGELFF.